This record looks at one TCR beta chain sequence and its context. Generated by immunoSEQ multiplex PCR, the TCRdb table keeps only in-frame clones and is missing some. The table has about 38,000 clones, 80% to 85% seen once; the top ten hold 3.5%. This specimen comes from a study of graft-versus-host responses after intestinal transplantation. The germline V gene encodes CDR1 LNHDA and CDR2 SQIVND (reference sequence). V trimming: 3 bases; J trimming: 4 bases; junction bases outside the gene matches: 5. The CDR3 sequence is 14 residues long. The chain recombines TRBV19 with TRBJ2-7, with 8 nucleotides matching TRBD1. The receptor was derived from a human patient who received an intestinal transplant, so some T cells may come from the graft donor. The input for sequencing was PBMCs, taken approximately 1,000 days after transplant. The CDR3 is CASSIGQGAYEQYF. DNA of the CDR3: TGTGCCAGTAGTATTGGGCAGGGGGCTTACGAGCAGTACTTC.